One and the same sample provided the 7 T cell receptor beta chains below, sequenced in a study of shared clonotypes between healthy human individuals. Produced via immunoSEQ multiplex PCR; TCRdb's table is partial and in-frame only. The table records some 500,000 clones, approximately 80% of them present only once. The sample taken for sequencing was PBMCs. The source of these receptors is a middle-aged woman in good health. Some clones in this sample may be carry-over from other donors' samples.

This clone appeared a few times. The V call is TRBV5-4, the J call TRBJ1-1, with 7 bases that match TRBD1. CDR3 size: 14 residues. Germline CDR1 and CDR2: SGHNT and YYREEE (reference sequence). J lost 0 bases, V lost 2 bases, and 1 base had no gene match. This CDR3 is CASSFQGVNTEAFF. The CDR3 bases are TGTGCCAGCAGCTTCCAGGGGGTGAACACTGAAGCTTTCTTT.

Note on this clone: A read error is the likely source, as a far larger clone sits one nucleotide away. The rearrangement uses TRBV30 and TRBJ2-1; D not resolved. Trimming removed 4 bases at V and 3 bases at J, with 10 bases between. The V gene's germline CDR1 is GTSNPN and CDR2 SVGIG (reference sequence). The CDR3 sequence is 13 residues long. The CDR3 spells CAWMFMSYNEQFF. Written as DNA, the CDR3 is TGTGCCTGGATGTTTATGAGCTACAATGAGCAGTTCTTC.

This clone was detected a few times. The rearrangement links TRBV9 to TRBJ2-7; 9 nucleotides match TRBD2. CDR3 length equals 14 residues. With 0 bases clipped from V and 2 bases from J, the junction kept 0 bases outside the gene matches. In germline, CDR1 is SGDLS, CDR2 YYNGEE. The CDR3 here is CASSVGLAAYEQYF. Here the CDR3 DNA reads TGTGCCAGCAGCGTAGGACTAGCGGCCTACGAGCAGTACTTC.

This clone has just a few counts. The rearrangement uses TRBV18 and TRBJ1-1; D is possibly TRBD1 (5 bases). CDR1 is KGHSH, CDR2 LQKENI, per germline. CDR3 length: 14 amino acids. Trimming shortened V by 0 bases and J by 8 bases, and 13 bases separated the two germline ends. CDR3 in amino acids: CASSPPSVGGEAFF. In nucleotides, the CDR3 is TGTGCCAGCTCACCACCGAGCGTGGGGGGGGAAGCTTTCTTT.

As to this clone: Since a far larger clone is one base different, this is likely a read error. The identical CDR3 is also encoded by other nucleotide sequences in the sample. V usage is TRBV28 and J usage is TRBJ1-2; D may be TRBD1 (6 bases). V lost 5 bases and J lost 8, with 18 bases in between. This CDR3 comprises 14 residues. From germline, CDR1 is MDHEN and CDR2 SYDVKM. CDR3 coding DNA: TGTGCCAGCAGTCCTACAGGGTGGACCTGGGGCTACACCTTC. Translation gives CASSPTGWTWGYTF.

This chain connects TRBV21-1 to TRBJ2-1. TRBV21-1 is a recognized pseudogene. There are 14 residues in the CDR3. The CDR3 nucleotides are TGTGCCAGCAGCAAGGGTCCGTACCTCGATGAGCAGTTCTTC. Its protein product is CASSKGPYLDEQFF.

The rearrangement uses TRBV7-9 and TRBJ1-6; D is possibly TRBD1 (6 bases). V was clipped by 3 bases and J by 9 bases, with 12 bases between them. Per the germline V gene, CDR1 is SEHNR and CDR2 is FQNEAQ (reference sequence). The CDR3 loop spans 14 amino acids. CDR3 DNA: TGTGCCAGCAGCTTTACAGGGTGGGGTTCACCCCTCCACTTT. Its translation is CASSFTGWGSPLHF. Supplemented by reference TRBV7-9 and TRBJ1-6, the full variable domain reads DTGVSQNPRHKITKRGQNVTFRCDPISEHNRLYWYRQTLGQGPEFLTYFQNEAQLEKSRLLSDRFSAERPKGSFSTLEIQRTEQGDSAMYLCASSFTGWGSPLHFGNGTRLTVT.